The source of this T cell receptor beta chain is a study of blood T cell repertoires in COVID-19. At the level of the study: Sites across the United States, Italy and Spain contributed samples from acute and convalescent COVID-19. PBMCs, B-cell-depleted T cells, or T cells provided the cDNA or gDNA that made up the material.

How the authors handled the data: Amplification of reference gene primers provided the estimated nucleated cell counts. The data were produced by immunoSEQ multiplex PCR, yet TCRdb's version contains in-frame clones alone and is incomplete. The V and J calls and clone size were taken over from that table, and D and trimming were inferred from the DNA. The sample records some 100,000 clones, roughly 86% being singletons. Trimming shortened V by 2 bases and J by 7 bases, and 17 bases separated the two germline ends. Germline values: CDR1 MDHEN, CDR2 SYDVKM. The CDR3 spans 15 residues. Specimen: peripheral blood. This TCR was recovered from a human donor in a cohort sampled during active COVID-19. This chain uses TRBV28 with TRBJ1-1; D not certain. CDR3 protein: CASSLVWAGDGEAFF. The CDR3 DNA sequence: TGTGCCAGCAGTTTAGTTTGGGCAGGCGATGGTGAAGCTTTCTTT.